Below are 11 T cell receptor beta chains sequenced from a single sample in a study of T cell changes during pregnancy in multiple sclerosis. Only in-frame clones appear in the TCRdb table, and some are missing; sequencing was by immunoSEQ multiplex PCR. The sample lists roughly 110,000 clones; 85% to 95% were seen once. Sequenced material: peripheral blood, taken after pregnancy. The source is a female donor with multiple sclerosis, enrolled in a pregnancy study.

The chain combines TRBV6-1 with TRBJ2-7, with TRBD2 matching 10 bases. V trimming: 6 bases; J trimming: 4 bases; junction bases outside the gene matches: 6. The germline gives CDR1 MNHNS, CDR2 SASEGT. The CDR3 consists of 14 residues. The CDR3 here is CASSPSGGPYEQYF. In DNA form, the CDR3 reads TGTGCCAGCAGCCCTAGCGGGGGACCTTACGAGCAGTACTTC.

This rearrangement joins TRBV28 to TRBJ2-2, with D perhaps matching TRBD1 (7 bases). V was cut by 6 bases and J by 6 bases, with 20 bases left in between. Germline loops: CDR1 MDHEN, CDR2 SYDVKM. CDR3 length: 16 amino acids. The CDR3 region is CASRSRQGTGAGELFF. In DNA, the CDR3 is TGTGCCAGCAGATCTAGACAGGGAACGGGAGCCGGGGAGCTGTTTTTT.

The chain joins TRBV5-4 to TRBJ2-7, with a possible D match to TRBD2 (5 bases). V was cut by 2 bases and J by 2 bases, with 11 bases left in between. The CDR3 consists of 14 residues. Per germline, CDR1 SGHNT and CDR2 YYREEE (reference sequence). CDR3 nucleotide sequence: TGTGCCAGCAGCTTCCTGGACTCCCCCTACGAGCAGTACTTC. Translation gives CASSFLDSPYEQYF.

The V gene is TRBV5-1, the J gene TRBJ1-3; 10 positions match TRBD1. Germline V gene lookup returns CDR1 SGHRS and CDR2 YFSETQ. The CDR3 is made up of 16 amino acids. The V gene end was trimmed by 6 bases and the J gene end by 7 bases; junction bases not matched to a gene: 13. The CDR3 region has the DNA TGCGCCAGCAATGGGGGGACAGGGGCTTCCTCGAACACCATATATTTT. Amino acids: CASNGGTGASSNTIYF.

V and J are TRBV9 and TRBJ2-7, with 9 positions matching TRBD2. The CDR3 extends over 16 amino acids. V was pared by 4 bases and J by 4 bases, with 12 bases of the junction left unmatched. Per germline, CDR1 SGDLS and CDR2 YYNGEE. The CDR3: CASSPGLAGLGYEQYF. The CDR3 DNA sequence: TGTGCCAGCAGCCCGGGGCTAGCGGGGCTTGGATACGAGCAGTACTTC.

This chain uses TRBV18 with TRBJ2-5, with 8 bases that match TRBD2. The ends lost 3 bases at V and 5 bases at J; junction bases unmatched: 14. CDR3 length: 17 amino acids. CDR1 and CDR2 (germline): KGHSH, LQKENI. The CDR3 is CASSPKKTGGPGETQYF. The CDR3 nucleotides read TGTGCCAGCTCACCGAAGAAGACGGGAGGGCCCGGGGAGACCCAGTACTTC.

CDR3: CASSFTGVNQPQHF. The DNA for the CDR3 is TGTGCCAGCAGTTTTACAGGGGTCAATCAGCCCCAGCATTTT. V usage is TRBV27 and J usage is TRBJ1-5, with TRBD1 matching 7 bases. CDR1 and CDR2 (germline): MNHEY, SMNVEV (reference sequence). J lost 3 bases, V lost 3 bases, and 2 bases had no gene match. The CDR3 has 14 residues.

The gene calls are TRBV7-8 and TRBJ2-3, with 7 bases fitting TRBD1. Looked up from germline, CDR1 is SGHVS and CDR2 is FQNEAQ. Trimming removed 5 bases from V and 3 bases from J; junction bases left unmatched: 11. This CDR3 has 16 residues. The CDR3 reads CASSPRDSSLTDTQYF. CDR3 in DNA: TGTGCCAGCAGCCCCCGGGACAGTTCATTGACAGATACGCAGTATTTT.

The chain's CDR3 is CASTPTGANQPQHF. CDR3 sequence (DNA): TGTGCCAGCACCCCGACAGGGGCCAATCAGCCCCAGCATTTT. The V gene is TRBV6-1, the J gene TRBJ1-5, with 8 positions matching TRBD1. Germline-derived CDR1 and CDR2 are MNHNS and SASEGT. The CDR3 consists of 14 residues. With V trimmed by 7 bases and J by 3 bases, 5 bases remained unmatched.

The chain couples TRBV30 to TRBJ2-5, with 7 bases that match TRBD1. This CDR3 has 13 residues. Germline CDR1 GTSNPN, CDR2 SVGIG (reference sequence). V lost 2 bases, J lost 5 bases, and 5 bases stayed unmatched. CDR3 DNA: TGTGCCTGGAGTCCGACAGGGTTGGAGACCCAGTACTTC. Amino acid sequence: CAWSPTGLETQYF.

The chain uses TRBV30 and TRBJ2-3, with no clear D. The CDR3 spans 12 residues. Germline CDR1 and CDR2: GTSNPN and SVGIG (reference sequence). V gave up 2 bases and J gave up 9 bases, with 12 bases separating them. The chain's CDR3 is CAWSLPEVTQYF. The DNA of the CDR3 is TGTGCCTGGAGTCTCCCCGAGGTAACGCAGTATTTT.